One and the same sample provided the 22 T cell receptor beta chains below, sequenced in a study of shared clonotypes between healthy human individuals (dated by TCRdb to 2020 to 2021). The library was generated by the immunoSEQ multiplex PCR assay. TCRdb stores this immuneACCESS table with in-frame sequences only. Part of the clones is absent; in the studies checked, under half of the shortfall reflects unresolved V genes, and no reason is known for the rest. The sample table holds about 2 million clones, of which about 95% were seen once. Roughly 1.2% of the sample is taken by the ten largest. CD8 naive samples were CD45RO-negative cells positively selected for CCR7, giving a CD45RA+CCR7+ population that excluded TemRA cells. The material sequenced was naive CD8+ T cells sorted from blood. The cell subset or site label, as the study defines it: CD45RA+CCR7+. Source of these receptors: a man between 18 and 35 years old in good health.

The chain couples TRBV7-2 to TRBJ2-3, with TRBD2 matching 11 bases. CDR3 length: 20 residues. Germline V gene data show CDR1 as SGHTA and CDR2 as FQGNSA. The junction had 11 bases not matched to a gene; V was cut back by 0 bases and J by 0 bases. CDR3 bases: TGTGCCAGCAGCTTAGCTTTGGTAGCGGGGGGGGAAACTAGCACAGATACGCAGTATTTT. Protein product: CASSLALVAGGETSTDTQYF.

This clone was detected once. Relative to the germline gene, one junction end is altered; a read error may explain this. CDR3 protein: CASSLRAGSSYEQYF. CDR3 coding DNA: TGTGCTAGCAGCTTAAGGGCGGGAAGCTCCTACGAGCAGTACTTC. The chain uses TRBV7-7 and TRBJ2-7; D is perhaps TRBD2 (6 bases). The CDR3 length is 15 residues. The germline gives CDR1 SSHAT, CDR2 FNYEAQ (reference sequence).

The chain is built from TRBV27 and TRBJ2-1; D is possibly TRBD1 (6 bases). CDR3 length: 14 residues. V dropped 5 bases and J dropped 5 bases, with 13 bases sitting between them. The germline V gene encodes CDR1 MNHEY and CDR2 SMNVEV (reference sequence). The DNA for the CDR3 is TGTGCCAGCAGTCGGACAGTTAGGGACAATGAGCAGTTCTTC. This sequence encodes CASSRTVRDNEQFF.

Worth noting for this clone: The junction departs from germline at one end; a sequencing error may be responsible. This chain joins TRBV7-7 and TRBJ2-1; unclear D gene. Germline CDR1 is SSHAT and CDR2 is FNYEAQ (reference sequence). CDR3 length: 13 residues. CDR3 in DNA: TGTGCTAGCAGCTTGGACGGTTACAATGAGCAGTTCTTC. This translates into CASSLDGYNEQFF.

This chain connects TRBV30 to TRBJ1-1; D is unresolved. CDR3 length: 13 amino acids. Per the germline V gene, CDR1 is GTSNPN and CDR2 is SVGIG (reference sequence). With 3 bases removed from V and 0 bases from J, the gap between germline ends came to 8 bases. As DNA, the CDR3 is TGTGCCTGGAGAGGGATCATGAACACTGAAGCTTTCTTT. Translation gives CAWRGIMNTEAFF.

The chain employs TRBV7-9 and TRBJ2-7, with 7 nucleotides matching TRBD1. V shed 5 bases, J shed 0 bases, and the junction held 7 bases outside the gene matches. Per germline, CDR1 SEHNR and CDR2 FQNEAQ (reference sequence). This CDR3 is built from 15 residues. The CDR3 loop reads CASSPAQGDSYEQYF. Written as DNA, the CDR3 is TGTGCCAGCAGCCCAGCCCAGGGGGACTCCTACGAGCAGTACTTC.

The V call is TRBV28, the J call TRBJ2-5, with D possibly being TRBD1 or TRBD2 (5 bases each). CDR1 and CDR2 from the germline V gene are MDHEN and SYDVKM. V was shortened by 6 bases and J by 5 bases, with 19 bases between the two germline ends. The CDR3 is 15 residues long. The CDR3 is CASSQLGPQGETQYF. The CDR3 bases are TGTGCCAGCAGCCAATTGGGACCCCAAGGCGAGACCCAGTACTTC.

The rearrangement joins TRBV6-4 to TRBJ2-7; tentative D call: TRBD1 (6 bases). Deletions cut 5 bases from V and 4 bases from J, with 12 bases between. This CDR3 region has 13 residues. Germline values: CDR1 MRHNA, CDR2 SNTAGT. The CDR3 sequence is CASSKSTGYEQYF. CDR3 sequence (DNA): TGTGCCAGCAGTAAGTCGACAGGATACGAGCAGTACTTC.

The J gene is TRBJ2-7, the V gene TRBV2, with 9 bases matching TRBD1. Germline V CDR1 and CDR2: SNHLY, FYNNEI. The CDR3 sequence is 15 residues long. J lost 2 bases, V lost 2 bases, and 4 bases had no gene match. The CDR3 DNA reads TGTGCCAGCAGTGAATGGGACAGGGTCGCCTACGAGCAGTACTTC. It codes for CASSEWDRVAYEQYF.

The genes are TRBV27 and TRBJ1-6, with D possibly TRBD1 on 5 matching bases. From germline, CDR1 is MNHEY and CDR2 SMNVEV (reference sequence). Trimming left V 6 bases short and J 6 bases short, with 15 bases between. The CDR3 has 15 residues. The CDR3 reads CASRPLGDRNSPLHF. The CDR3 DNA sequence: TGTGCCAGCAGGCCGCTAGGGGATCGTAATTCACCCCTCCACTTT.

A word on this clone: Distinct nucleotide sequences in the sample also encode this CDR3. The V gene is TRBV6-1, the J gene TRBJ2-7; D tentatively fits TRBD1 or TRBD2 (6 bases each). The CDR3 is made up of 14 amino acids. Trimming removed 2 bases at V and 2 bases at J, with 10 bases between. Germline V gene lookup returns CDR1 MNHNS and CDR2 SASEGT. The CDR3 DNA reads TGTGCCAGCAGTGAATTCGGGGGCACCTACGAGCAGTACTTC. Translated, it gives CASSEFGGTYEQYF.

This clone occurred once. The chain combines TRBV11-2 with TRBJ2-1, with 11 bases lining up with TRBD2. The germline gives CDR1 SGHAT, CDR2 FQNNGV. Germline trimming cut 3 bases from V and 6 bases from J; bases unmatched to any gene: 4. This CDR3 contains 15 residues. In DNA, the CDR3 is TGTGCCAGCAGCTTCCTAGCGGGGGGTTCCAATGAGCAGTTCTTC. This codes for CASSFLAGGSNEQFF.

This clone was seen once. The CDR3 DNA follows: TGTGCCAGCAGCTTAGAACTAGCGGGAGCCGATACGCAGTATTTT. Translating it yields CASSLELAGADTQYF. The genes are TRBV7-9 and TRBJ2-3, with 11 nucleotides matching TRBD2. The CDR3 covers 15 residues. From germline, CDR1 is SEHNR and CDR2 FQNEAQ (reference sequence). Trimming removed 1 base from V and 6 bases from J; junction bases left unmatched: 3.

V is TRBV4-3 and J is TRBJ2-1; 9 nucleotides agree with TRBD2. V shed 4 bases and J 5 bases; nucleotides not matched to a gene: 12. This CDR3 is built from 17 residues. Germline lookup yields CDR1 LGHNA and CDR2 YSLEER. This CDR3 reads CASSPEEGLAEDNEQFF. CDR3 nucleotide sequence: TGCGCCAGCAGCCCCGAAGAGGGACTAGCAGAGGACAATGAGCAGTTCTTC.

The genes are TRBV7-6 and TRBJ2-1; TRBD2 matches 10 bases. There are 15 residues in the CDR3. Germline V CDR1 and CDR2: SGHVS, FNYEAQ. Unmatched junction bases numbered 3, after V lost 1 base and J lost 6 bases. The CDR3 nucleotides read TGTGCCAGCAGCTTAGGGCTAGCGGGAGTCAATGAGCAGTTCTTC. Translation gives CASSLGLAGVNEQFF. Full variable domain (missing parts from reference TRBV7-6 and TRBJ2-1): GAGVSQSPRYKVTKRGQDVALRCDPISGHVSLYWYRQALGQGPEFLTYFNYEAQQDKSGLPNDRFSAERPEGSISTLTIQRTEQRDSAMYRCASSLGLAGVNEQFFGPGTRLTVL.

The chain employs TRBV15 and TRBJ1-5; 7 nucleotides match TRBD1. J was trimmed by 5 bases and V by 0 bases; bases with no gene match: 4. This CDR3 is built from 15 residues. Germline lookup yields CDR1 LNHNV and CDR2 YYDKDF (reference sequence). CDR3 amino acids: CATSRDVDRDQPQHF. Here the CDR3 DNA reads TGTGCCACCAGCAGAGACGTAGACAGGGATCAGCCCCAGCATTTT.

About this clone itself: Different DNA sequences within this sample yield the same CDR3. The CDR3 region has the DNA TGCGCCAGCAGCTTAGGCGTCATGAACACTGAAGCTTTCTTT. As protein: CASSLGVMNTEAFF. The gene calls are TRBV5-1 and TRBJ1-1; D ambiguous. The V end was cut by 2 bases, the J end by 0 bases, with 8 bases between. Germline V gene sequence: CDR1 SGHRS, CDR2 YFSETQ. The CDR3 covers 14 residues. The whole variable domain, remainder taken from reference TRBV5-1 and TRBJ1-1, is KAGVTQTPRYLIKTRGQQVTLSCSPISGHRSVSWYQQTPGQGLQFLFEYFSETQRNKGNFPGRFSGRQFSNSRSEMNVSTLELGDSALYLCASSLGVMNTEAFFGQGTRLTVV.

CDR3 protein: CASSLGPSSPDTQYF. In DNA form, the CDR3 reads TGTGCCAGCAGCTTGGGACCGTCCTCGCCAGATACGCAGTATTTT. The chain has TRBV5-5 and TRBJ2-3; no firm D call. Trimming took off 0 bases at V and 4 bases at J, with 12 bases between the two ends. From germline, CDR1 is SGHKS and CDR2 YYEKEE (reference sequence). The CDR3 totals 15 residues. Full variable domain (remainder filled in from reference TRBV5-5 and TRBJ2-3): DAGVTQSPTHLIKTRGQQVTLRCSPISGHKSVSWYQQVLGQGPQFIFQYYEKEERGRGNFPDRFSARQFPNYSSELNVNALLLGDSALYLCASSLGPSSPDTQYFGPGTRLTVL.

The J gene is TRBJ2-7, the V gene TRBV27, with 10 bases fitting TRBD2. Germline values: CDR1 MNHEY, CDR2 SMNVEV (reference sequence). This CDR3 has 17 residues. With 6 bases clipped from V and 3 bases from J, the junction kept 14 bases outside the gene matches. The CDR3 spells CASSYQSPGLANYEQYF. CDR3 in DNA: TGTGCCAGCAGCTATCAGTCCCCGGGACTAGCGAACTACGAGCAGTACTTC.

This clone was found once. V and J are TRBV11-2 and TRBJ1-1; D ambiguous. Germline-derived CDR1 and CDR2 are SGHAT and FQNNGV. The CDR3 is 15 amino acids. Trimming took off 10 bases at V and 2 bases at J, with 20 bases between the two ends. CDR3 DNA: TGTGCCACCCAGCTGATACCAGAGTTAAACACTGAAGCTTTCTTT. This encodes CATQLIPELNTEAFF.

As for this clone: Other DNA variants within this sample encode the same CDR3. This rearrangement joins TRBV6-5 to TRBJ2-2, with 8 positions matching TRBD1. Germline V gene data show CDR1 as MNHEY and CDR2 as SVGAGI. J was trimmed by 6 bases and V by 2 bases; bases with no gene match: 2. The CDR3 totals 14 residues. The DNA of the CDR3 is TGTGCCAGCAGTTACGGACAGGGATCCGGGGAGCTGTTTTTT. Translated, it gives CASSYGQGSGELFF.

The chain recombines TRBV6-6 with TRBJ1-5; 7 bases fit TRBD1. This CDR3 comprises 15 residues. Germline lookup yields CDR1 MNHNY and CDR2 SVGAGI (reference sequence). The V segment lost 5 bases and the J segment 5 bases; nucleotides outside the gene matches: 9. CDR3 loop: CASSLTGTEYQPQHF. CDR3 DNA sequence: TGTGCCAGCAGTCTCACCGGGACAGAGTATCAGCCCCAGCATTTT.